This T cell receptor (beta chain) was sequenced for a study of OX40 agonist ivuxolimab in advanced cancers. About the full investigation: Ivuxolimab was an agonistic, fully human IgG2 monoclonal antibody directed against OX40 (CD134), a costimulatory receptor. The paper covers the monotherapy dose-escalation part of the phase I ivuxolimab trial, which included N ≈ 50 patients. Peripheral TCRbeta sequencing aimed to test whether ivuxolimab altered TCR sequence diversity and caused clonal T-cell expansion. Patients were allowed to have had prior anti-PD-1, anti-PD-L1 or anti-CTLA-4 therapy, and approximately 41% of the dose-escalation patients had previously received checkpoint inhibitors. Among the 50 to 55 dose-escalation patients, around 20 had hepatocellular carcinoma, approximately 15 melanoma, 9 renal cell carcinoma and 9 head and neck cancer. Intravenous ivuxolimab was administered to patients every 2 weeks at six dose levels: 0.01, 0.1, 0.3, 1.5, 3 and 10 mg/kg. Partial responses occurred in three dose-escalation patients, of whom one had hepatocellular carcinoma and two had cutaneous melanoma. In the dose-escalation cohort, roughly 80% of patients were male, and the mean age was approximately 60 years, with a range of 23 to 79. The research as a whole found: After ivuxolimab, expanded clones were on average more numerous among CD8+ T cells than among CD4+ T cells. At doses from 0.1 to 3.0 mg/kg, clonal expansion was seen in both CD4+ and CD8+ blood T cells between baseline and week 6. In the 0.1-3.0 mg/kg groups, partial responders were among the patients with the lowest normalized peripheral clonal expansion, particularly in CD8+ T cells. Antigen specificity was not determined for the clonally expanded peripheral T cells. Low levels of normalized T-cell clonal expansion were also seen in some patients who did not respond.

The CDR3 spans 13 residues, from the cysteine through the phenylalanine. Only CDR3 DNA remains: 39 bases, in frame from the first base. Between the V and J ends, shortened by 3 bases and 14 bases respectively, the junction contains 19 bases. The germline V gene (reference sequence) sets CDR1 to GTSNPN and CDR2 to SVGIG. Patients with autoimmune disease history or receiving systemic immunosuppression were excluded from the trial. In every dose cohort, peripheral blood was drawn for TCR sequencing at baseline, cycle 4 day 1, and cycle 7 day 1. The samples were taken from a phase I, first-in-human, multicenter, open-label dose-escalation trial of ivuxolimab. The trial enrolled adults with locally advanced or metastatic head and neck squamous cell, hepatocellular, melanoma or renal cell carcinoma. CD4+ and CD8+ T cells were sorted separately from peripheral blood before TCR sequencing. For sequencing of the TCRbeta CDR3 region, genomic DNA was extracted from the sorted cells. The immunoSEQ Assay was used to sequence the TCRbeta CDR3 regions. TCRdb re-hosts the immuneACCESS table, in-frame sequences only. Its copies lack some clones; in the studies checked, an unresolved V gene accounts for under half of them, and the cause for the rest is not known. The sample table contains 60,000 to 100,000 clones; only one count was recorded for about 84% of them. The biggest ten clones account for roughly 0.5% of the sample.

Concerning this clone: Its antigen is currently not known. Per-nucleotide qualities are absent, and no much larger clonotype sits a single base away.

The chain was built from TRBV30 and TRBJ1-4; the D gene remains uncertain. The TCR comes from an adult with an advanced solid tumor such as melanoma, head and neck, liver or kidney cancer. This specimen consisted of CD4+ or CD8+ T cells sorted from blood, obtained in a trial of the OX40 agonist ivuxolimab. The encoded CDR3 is CAWSAGRKSRLFF. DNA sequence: TGTGCCTGGAGCGCCGGACGAAAATCAAGGCTGTTTTTT.